This T cell receptor beta chain was sequenced in a study of cytomegalovirus exposure and HLA in healthy donors. Regarding the study as a whole: The study listed roughly 150 cytomegalovirus-associated TCR beta chains. 87-base-pair reads could not separate some V segments, including TRBV6-2 and TRBV6-3.

The CDR3 consists of 14 residues. Germline V gives CDR1 SGHNT, CDR2 YENEEA. The trim removed 5 bases at V and 6 bases at J, leaving 7 bases unmatched. Points on this clone: Antigen specificity is unknown.

PCR amplification relied on 60 Vbeta primers (plus 13 Jbeta primers). Some clones are missing from TCRdb's copy, which holds only in-frame ones; the method was immunoSEQ multiplex PCR. The sample includes over 130,000 clones, roughly 78% of them seen just once. The origin of this receptor is a man aged 45-65 years in good health and CMV-seropositive. The sequenced sample was PBMCs. This sequence joins TRBV11-3 and TRBJ2-1; 7 positions match TRBD2. The CDR3 loop is CASSTRDYLNEQFF. CDR3 bases: TGTGCCAGCAGCACCCGGGACTACCTCAATGAGCAGTTCTTC.